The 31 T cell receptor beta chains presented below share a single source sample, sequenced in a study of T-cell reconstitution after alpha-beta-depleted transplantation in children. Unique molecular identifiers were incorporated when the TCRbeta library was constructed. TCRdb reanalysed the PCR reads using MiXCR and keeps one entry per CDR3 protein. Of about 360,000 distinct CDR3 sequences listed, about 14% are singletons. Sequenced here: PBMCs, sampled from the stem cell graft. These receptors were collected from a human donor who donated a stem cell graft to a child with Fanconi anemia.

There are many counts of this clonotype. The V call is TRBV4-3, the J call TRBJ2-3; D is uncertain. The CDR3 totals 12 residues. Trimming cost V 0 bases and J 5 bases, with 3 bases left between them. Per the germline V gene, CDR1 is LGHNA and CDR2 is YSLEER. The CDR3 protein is CASSQDRDTQYF. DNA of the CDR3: TGCGCCAGCAGCCAAGATCGAGATACGCAGTATTTT.

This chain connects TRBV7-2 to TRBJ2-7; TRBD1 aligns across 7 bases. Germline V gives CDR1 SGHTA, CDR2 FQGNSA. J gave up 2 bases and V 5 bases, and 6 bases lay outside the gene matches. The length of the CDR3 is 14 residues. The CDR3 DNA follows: TGTGCCAGCAGCCGTGGGACAGCCACCTACGAGCAGTACTTC. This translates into CASSRGTATYEQYF.

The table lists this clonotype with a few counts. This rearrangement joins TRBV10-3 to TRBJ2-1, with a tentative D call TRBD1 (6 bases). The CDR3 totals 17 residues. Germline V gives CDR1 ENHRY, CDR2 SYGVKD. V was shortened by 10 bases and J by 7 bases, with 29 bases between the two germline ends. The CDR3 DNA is TGTGCCACCAGACACCACACCGGGACATCATCGGGGAATGAGCAGTTCTTC. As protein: CATRHHTGTSSGNEQFF.

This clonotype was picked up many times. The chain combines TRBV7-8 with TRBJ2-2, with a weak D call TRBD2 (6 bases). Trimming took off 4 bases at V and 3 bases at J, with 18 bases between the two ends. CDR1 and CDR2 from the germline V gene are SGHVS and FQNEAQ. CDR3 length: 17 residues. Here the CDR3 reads CASSSGGLSRDTGELFF. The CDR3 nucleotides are TGTGCCAGCAGCTCCGGGGGACTGTCCCGAGACACCGGGGAGCTGTTTTTT.

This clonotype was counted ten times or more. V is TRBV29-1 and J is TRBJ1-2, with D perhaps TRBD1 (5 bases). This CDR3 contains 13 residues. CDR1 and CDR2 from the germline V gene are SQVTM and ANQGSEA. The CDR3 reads CVGSRGLDYGYTF. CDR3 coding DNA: TGCGTGGGAAGTAGGGGCTTAGACTATGGCTACACCTTC.

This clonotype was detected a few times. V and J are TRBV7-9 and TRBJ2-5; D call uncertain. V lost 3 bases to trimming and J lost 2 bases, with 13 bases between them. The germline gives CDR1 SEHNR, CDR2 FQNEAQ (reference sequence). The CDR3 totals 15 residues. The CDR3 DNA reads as TGTGCCAGCAGCTTGTTCCAGGACCTTCAAGAGACCCAGTACTTC. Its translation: CASSLFQDLQETQYF.

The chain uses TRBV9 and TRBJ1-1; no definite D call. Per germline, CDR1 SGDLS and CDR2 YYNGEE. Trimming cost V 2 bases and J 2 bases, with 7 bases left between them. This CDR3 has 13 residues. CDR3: CASSVDLNTEAFF. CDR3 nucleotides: TGTGCCAGCAGCGTCGACCTAAACACTGAAGCTTTCTTT.

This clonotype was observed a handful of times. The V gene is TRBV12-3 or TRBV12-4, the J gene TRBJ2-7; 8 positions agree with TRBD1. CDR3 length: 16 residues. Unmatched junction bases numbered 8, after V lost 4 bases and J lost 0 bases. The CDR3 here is CASSSNTGGISYEQYF. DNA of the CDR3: TGTGCCAGCAGTTCCAATACAGGGGGTATCTCCTACGAGCAGTACTTC.

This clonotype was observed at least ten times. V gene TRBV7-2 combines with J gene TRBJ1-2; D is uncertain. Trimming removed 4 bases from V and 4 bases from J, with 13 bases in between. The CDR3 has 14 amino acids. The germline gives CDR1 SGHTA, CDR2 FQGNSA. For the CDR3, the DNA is TGTGCCAGCAGCTCCGAGAGGACTTTCTATGGCTACACCTTC. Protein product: CASSSERTFYGYTF.

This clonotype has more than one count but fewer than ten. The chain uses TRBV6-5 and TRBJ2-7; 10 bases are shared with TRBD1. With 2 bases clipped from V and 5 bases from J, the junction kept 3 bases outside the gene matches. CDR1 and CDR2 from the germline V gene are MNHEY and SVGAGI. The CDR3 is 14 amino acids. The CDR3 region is CASSYRDRGHEQYV. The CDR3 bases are TGTGCCAGCAGTTACCGGGACAGGGGCCACGAGCAGTACGTC.

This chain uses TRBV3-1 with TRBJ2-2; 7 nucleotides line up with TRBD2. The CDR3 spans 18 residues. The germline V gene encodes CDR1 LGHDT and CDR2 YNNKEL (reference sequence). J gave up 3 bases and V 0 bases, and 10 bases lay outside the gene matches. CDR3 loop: CASSQEEGRGSYTGELFF. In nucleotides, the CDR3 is TGTGCCAGCAGCCAAGAAGAGGGGCGGGGGTCGTACACCGGGGAGCTGTTTTTT.

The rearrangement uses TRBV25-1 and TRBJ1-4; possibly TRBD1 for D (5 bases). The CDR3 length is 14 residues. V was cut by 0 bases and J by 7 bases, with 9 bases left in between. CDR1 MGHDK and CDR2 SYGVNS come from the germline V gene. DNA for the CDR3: TGTGCCAGCAGTGAATACAGGGCGAGTGAAAAACTGTTTTTT. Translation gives CASSEYRASEKLFF.

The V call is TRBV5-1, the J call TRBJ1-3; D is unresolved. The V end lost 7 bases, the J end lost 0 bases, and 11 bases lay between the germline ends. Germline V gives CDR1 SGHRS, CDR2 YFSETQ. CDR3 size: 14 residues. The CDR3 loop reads CASGDGSSGNTIYF. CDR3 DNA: TGCGCCAGCGGCGACGGATCCTCTGGAAACACCATATATTTT.

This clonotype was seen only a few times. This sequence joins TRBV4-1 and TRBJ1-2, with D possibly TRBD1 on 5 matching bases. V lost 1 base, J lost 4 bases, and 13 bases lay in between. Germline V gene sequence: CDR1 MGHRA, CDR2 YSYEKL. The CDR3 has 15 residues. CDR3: CASSQVTGVGYGYTF. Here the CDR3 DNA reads TGCGCCAGCAGCCAAGTTACGGGGGTAGGCTATGGCTACACCTTC.

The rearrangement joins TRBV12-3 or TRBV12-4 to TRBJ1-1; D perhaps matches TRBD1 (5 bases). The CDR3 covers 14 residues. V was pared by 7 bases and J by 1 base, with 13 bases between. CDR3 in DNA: TGTGCCAGCAATCGGGACGGAAAGAACACTGAAGCTTTCTTT. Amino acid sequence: CASNRDGKNTEAFF.

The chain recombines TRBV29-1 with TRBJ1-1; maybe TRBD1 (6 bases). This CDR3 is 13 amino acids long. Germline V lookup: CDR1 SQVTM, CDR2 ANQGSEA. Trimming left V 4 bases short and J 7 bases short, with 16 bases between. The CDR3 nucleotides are TGCAGCGTTGGTCGGGGGGCTGAGTATGAAGCTTTCTTT. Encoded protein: CSVGRGAEYEAFF.

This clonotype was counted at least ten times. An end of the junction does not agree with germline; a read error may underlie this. The CDR3 region is CASSLNNEQFF. The CDR3 coding sequence is TGTGCCAGCAGCTTAAACAATGAGCAGTTCTTC. The V gene is TRBV5-1, the J gene TRBJ2-1; no clear D. The length of the CDR3 is 11 residues. The germline gives CDR1 SGHRS, CDR2 YFSETQ.

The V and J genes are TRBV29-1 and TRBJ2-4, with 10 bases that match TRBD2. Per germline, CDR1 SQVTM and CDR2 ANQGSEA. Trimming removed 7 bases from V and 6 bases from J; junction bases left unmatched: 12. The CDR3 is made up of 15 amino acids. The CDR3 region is CSALSGGAMLNIQYF. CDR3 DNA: TGCAGCGCCCTCAGCGGGGGGGCCATGTTAAACATTCAGTACTTC. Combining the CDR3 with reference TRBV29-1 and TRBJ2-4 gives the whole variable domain SAVISQKPSRDICQRGTSLTIQCQVDSQVTMMFWYRQQPGQSLTLIATANQGSEATYESGFVIDKFPISRPNLTFSTLTVSNMSPEDSSIYLCSALSGGAMLNIQYFGAGTRLSVL.

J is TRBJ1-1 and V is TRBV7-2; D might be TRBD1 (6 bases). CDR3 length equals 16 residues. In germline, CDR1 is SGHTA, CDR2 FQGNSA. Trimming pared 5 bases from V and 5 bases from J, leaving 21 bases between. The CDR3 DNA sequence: TGTGCCAGCAGCATAAGCCGAGCACAGGGCCGGACTGAAGCTTTCTTT. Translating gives CASSISRAQGRTEAFF.

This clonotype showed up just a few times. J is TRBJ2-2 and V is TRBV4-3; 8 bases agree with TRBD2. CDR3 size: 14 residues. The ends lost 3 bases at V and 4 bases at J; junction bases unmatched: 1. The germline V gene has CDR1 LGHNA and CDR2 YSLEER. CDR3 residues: CASSQLAGTGELFF. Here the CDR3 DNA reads TGCGCCAGCAGCCAGCTAGCGGGCACCGGGGAGCTGTTTTTT.

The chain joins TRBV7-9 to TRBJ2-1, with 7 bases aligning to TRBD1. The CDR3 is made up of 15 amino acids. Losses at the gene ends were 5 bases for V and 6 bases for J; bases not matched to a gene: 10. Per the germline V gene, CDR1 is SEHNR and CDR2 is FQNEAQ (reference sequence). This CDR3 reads CASSVTGETSNEQFF. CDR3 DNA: TGTGCCAGCAGCGTTACAGGGGAAACGTCCAATGAGCAGTTCTTC.

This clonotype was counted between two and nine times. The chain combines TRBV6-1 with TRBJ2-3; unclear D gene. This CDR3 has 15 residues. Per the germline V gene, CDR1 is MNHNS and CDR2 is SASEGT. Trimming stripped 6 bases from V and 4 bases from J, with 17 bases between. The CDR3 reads CASRELPILADTQYF. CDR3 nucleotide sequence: TGTGCCAGCAGGGAACTGCCAATCTTAGCAGATACGCAGTATTTT.

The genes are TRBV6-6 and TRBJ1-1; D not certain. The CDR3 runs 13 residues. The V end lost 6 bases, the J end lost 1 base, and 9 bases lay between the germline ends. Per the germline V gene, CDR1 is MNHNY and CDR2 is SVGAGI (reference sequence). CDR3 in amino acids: CASRNGANTEAFF. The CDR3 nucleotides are TGTGCCAGCAGGAATGGAGCGAACACTGAAGCTTTCTTT.

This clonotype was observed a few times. The CDR3 region is CASSYSSGEKLFF. CDR3 nucleotides: TGTGCCAGCAGTTACTCGTCAGGGGAAAAACTGTTTTTT. The rearrangement uses TRBV6-5 and TRBJ1-4; D might be TRBD1 (5 bases). From germline, CDR1 is MNHEY and CDR2 SVGAGI. This CDR3 is 13 amino acids long. Trimming left V 0 bases short and J 8 bases short, with 7 bases between.

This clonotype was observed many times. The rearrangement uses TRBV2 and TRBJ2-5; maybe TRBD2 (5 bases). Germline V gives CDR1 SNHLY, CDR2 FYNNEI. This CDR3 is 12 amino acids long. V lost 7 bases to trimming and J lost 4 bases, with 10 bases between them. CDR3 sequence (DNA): TGTGCCAGCACTACGAGCGGAGAGACCCAGTACTTC. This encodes CASTTSGETQYF.

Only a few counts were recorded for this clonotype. CDR3 region: CASSPTVGADTQYF. For the CDR3, the DNA is TGCGCCAGCAGCCCGACAGTCGGGGCAGATACGCAGTATTTT. The J gene is TRBJ2-3, the V gene TRBV5-1; perhaps D is TRBD1 or TRBD2 (5 bases each). Trimming took 4 bases from V and 4 from J, leaving 13 bases between them. The CDR3 consists of 14 residues. In germline, CDR1 is SGHRS, CDR2 YFSETQ. The full variable domain, its missing parts supplied by reference TRBV5-1 and TRBJ2-3, is KAGVTQTPRYLIKTRGQQVTLSCSPISGHRSVSWYQQTPGQGLQFLFEYFSETQRNKGNFPGRFSGRQFSNSRSEMNVSTLELGDSALYLCASSPTVGADTQYFGPGTRLTVL.

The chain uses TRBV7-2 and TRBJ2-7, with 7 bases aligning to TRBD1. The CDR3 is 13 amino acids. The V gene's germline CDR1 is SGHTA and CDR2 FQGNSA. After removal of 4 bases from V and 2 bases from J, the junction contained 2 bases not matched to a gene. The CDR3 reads CASSYGQAYEQYF. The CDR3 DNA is TGTGCCAGCAGCTATGGACAGGCCTACGAGCAGTACTTC. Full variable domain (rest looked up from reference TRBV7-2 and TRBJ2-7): GAGVSQSPSNKVTEKGKDVELRCDPISGHTALYWYRQSLGQGLEFLIYFQGNSAPDKSGLPSDRFSAERTGGSVSTLTIQRTQQEDSAVYLCASSYGQAYEQYFGPGTRLTVT.

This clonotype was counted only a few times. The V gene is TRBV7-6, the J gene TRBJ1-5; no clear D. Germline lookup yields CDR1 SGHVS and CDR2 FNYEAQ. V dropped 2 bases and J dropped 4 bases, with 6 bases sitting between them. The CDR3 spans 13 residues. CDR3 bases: TGTGCCAGCAGCTTATGGGTTAATCAGCCCCAGCATTTT. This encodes CASSLWVNQPQHF.

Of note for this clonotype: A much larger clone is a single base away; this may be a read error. In DNA form, the CDR3 reads TGTGCCAGCTCACCAGGGGTGGACACTGAAGCTTTCTTT. Translation: CASSPGVDTEAFF. This chain connects TRBV18 to TRBJ1-1; D unresolved. The V and J ends lost 2 bases and 3 bases respectively, with 7 bases between them. The CDR3 runs 13 residues. Germline V gene data show CDR1 as KGHSH and CDR2 as LQKENI.

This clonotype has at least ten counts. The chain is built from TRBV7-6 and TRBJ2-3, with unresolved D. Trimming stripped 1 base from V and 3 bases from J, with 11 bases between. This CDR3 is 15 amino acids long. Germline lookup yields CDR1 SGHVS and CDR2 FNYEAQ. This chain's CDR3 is CASSLGPAVTDTQYF. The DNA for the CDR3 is TGTGCCAGCAGCTTAGGACCGGCGGTAACAGATACGCAGTATTTT.

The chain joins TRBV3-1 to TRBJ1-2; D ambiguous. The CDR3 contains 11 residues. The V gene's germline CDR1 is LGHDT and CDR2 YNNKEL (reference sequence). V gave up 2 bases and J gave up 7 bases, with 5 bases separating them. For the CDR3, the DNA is TGTGCCAGCAGCCAATATTCTGGCTACACCTTC. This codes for CASSQYSGYTF.